Only a few counts were recorded for the clone carrying this TCR beta chain. Antigen specificity is unknown. The data were obtained in a study of T cells in Graves' hyperthyroidism and ophthalmopathy. Study outcomes and limitations: Ophthalmopathy and stable hyperthyroidism were told apart by a 13 V-J model. Most thyroid clonotypes with frequency above 0.001 were detected in blood.

The CDR3 contains 15 residues. The germline CDR1 and CDR2 sequences are SEHNR and FQNEAQ (reference sequence). Between the trimmed V and J ends, which lost 2 bases and 5 bases, there was a span of 15 bases. Investigators excluded patients with uncontrolled infection, other autoimmune disease, pregnancy or lactation. It was 10 ml of fresh peripheral blood that supplied the PBMCs. The TCR beta CDR3 regions underwent amplification using RNA transcripts as the source. RT-PCR in the first round (using the HTBI primer set) targeted the TCR CDR3. TCRdb itself ran the multiplex PCR reads through MiXCR, one entry per CDR3 protein. The sample lists 210,000 or so distinct CDR3 sequences, roughly 15% seen once, with approximately 50% in the top ten.

The chain recombines TRBV7-9 with TRBJ2-5; tentatively, D is TRBD1 or TRBD2 (6 bases each). This TCR was sampled from a man in his fifties or sixties with Graves' hyperthyroidism. Sequenced sample: blood. The CDR3 loop is CASSLYGGAGETQYF. CDR3 nucleotide sequence: TGTGCCAGCAGCTTATACGGGGGCGCGGGCGAGACCCAGTACTTC.